Detailed here is one TCR beta chain. As yet, its antigen is unknown. These data belong to a study of shared clonotypes between healthy human individuals. On the study more broadly: Per donor, CD8 memory used one plate, CD8 naive used two, CD4 memory used three and CD4 naive used three. Study-wide findings and caveats: There were few donors, and this limited the genetic and exposure-history diversity represented.

Sequencing was performed with immunoSEQ multiplex PCR; in TCRdb, only in-frame clones are kept and a portion is missing. Here the sample spans fewer than 850,000 clones, 90% to 98% being singletons. V was shortened by 5 bases and J by 1 base, with 14 bases between the two germline ends. Germline values: CDR1 MGHRA, CDR2 YSYEKL. The CDR3 consists of 16 residues. Terminally differentiated effector memory CD45RA+ cells were excluded from the naive CD8 cells, which were CD45RO-negative and positively selected for CCR7. Everyone who donated was a Caucasian adult who lived in Nashville, Tennessee. The sequenced sample was naive CD8+ T cells sorted from blood. This receptor was taken from a man aged 30-40 years in good health. The gene calls are TRBV4-1 and TRBJ2-2; the D is unclear. The CDR3 bases are TGCGCCAGCAGCGGAAGAGAGGTGGAGAACACCGGGGAGCTGTTTTTT. Translating it yields CASSGREVENTGELFF.